The source of this TCR beta chain is a study of T cells in Graves' hyperthyroidism and ophthalmopathy. This clonotype has ten or more counts. Antigen specificity is unknown. There are 14 residues in the CDR3. With 6 bases removed from V and 4 bases from J, the gap between germline ends came to 15 bases. Germline CDR1 reads MDHEN; CDR2 reads SYDVKM. Participants, patients aged 18 to 65, had newly diagnosed hyperthyroidism with a duration under 2 months. Study-wide points: Among clonotypes expanded in thyroid above 0.001, most were also found in blood.

TCR beta CDR3 regions were amplified from RNA transcripts. With the HTBI primer set, the TCR CDR3 went through a first round of RT-PCR. In TCRdb, the multiplex PCR reads were re-called with MiXCR into one record per CDR3 protein. This table holds about 350,000 distinct CDR3 sequences, about 15% found once. The receptor was isolated from a woman under 40 with Graves' hyperthyroidism. The sequenced sample was blood. The V call is TRBV28, the J call TRBJ1-2; weak D call: TRBD1 (6 bases). CDR3 sequence: CASRSGTRGYGYTF. CDR3 nucleotide sequence: TGTGCCAGCAGGTCCGGGACACGAGGCTATGGCTACACCTTC.